The present T cell receptor beta chain was sequenced within a study of CD8+CD57+ T cells in acquired aplastic anemia. Only patients with CD8+CD57+ cell expansion on flow cytometry were chosen for sequencing. None of the patients had been given any therapy when their blood was sampled. The CDR3 length is 13 residues. V dropped 6 bases and J dropped 3 bases, with 11 bases sitting between them. CDR1 and CDR2 (germline): ENHRY, SYGVKD. Template material for TCR beta VDJ and CDR3 profiling consisted of genomic DNA. In TCRdb, the reads were re-called with MiXCR into one record per CDR3 protein. The sample lists approximately 300,000 distinct CDR3 sequences; 56% were seen once.

The source of this sequence is a human donor with aplastic anemia. Input material: sorted CD4+, CD8+, or CD8+CD57+ T cells (not recorded which) from PBMCs. The chain is built from TRBV10-3 and TRBJ1-2; D is possibly TRBD1 (5 bases). This CDR3 is CAISRQGDYGYTF. CDR3 nucleotides: TGTGCCATCAGCCGGCAGGGAGACTATGGCTACACCTTC.